Each of the 7 T cell receptor beta chains below was sequenced from the same sample in a study of beta chain features in type 1 diabetes. Reverse transcription of all isolated RNA meant that expressed TCRB transcripts were sequenced. Profiling relied on immunoSEQ multiplex PCR, and the TCRdb table lists in-frame clones only, not all of them. The data contain 300,000 to 350,000 clones, less than 10% of them singletons. Sequencing was carried out using central memory CD4+ T cells from blood. The receptors shown here come from a woman under 30 in good health.

There are a few counts of this clone. The chain has TRBV7-8 and TRBJ2-7; D is ambiguous. Trimming took 5 bases from V and 0 from J, leaving 5 bases between them. Per germline, CDR1 SGHVS and CDR2 FQNEAQ. CDR3 length: 12 amino acids. Written as DNA, the CDR3 is TGTGCCAGCAGCCAGCTCTCCTACGAGCAGTACTTC. This codes for CASSQLSYEQYF. The full variable domain, rest sourced from reference TRBV7-8 and TRBJ2-7, is GAGVSQSPRYKVAKRGQDVALRCDPISGHVSLFWYQQALGQGPEFLTYFQNEAQLDKSGLPSDRFFAERPEGSVSTLKIQRTQQEDSAVYLCASSQLSYEQYFGPGTRLTVT.

This clone was seen a handful of times. The chain has TRBV28 and TRBJ1-2; no reliable D call. This CDR3 comprises 13 residues. The germline V and J ends were trimmed by 6 bases and 6 bases, with 14 bases remaining between them. Germline CDR1 reads MDHEN; CDR2 reads SYDVKM. Here the CDR3 reads CASRVLQENGYTF. CDR3 bases: TGTGCCAGCAGGGTCCTTCAGGAGAATGGCTACACCTTC.

The rearrangement joins TRBV11-2 to TRBJ2-7; 7 bases are a match to TRBD1. V gave up 5 bases and J gave up 3 bases; unmatched junction bases: 13. The CDR3 runs to 16 residues. Germline CDR1 SGHAT, CDR2 FQNNGV. The CDR3 spells CASSIIKYRGDYEQYF. The CDR3 DNA reads as TGTGCCAGCAGCATCATAAAGTACAGGGGTGACTACGAGCAGTACTTC.

In its sample, this clone was seen a few times. Different DNA sequences within this sample yield the same CDR3. The chain recombines TRBV28 with TRBJ2-7; 7 nucleotides align to TRBD2. The V and J ends lost 2 bases and 4 bases, in that order; junction bases with no gene match: 5. The germline CDR1 and CDR2 sequences are MDHEN and SYDVKM. CDR3 size: 14 residues. In nucleotides, the CDR3 is TGTGCCAGCAGTTTAACGGGAGGTGTTTACGAGCAGTACTTC. It encodes CASSLTGGVYEQYF.

The chain uses TRBV2 and TRBJ2-2; TRBD2 aligns across 14 bases. The CDR3 spans 19 residues. After removal of 4 bases from V and 1 base from J, the junction contained 8 bases not matched to a gene. CDR1 SNHLY and CDR2 FYNNEI come from the germline V gene. In nucleotides, the CDR3 is TGTGCCAGCAGTGGCGGCGAAGGACTAGCGGGAGGGAACACCGGGGAGCTGTTTTTT. This codes for CASSGGEGLAGGNTGELFF.

This clone was detected ten times or more. This sequence joins TRBV28 and TRBJ2-5; D not resolved. The CDR3 runs to 12 residues. Germline V gene data show CDR1 as MDHEN and CDR2 as SYDVKM. V lost 6 bases, J lost 5 bases, and 10 bases lay in between. This chain's CDR3 is CASSKILETQYF. The CDR3 nucleotides are TGTGCCAGCAGCAAAATCTTGGAGACCCAGTACTTC.

The table lists this clone with a few counts. The V and J genes are TRBV7-2 and TRBJ2-7; 8 positions match TRBD2. Germline V gene lookup returns CDR1 SGHTA and CDR2 FQGNSA. With 5 bases clipped from V and 3 bases from J, the junction kept 12 bases outside the gene matches. The CDR3 length is 16 residues. This chain's CDR3 is CASSAGTSFAGYEQYF. Here the CDR3 DNA reads TGTGCCAGCAGCGCAGGGACTAGTTTTGCAGGCTACGAGCAGTACTTC.